Listed here is a single TCR beta chain. The CDR3 length is 13 residues. Germline V lookup: CDR1 SGHRS, CDR2 YFSETQ. The V end lost 3 bases, the J end lost 2 bases, and 8 bases lay between the germline ends. These data originate in a study of T cell responses to AZD1222 COVID-19 vaccine. Turning to the study itself: The study pooled second doses at about 4 or about 12 weeks.

Measured with immunoSEQ multiplex PCR; TCRdb has only the in-frame clones, and not every one. The sample includes over 90,000 clones, 90% to 95% of them seen just once. The V gene is TRBV5-1, the J gene TRBJ1-1, with D maybe TRBD1 (5 bases). The receptor comes from an adult in good health. Material: peripheral blood, obtained on day 0 of AZD1222 vaccination. The CDR3 DNA sequence: TGCGCCAGCAGCTGGGGGGGTAACACTGAAGCTTTCTTT. Its protein is CASSWGGNTEAFF.